These T cell receptor beta chains were read from a single sample in a study of blood T cell repertoires in COVID-19. Profiling relied on immunoSEQ multiplex PCR, and the TCRdb table lists in-frame clones only, not all of them. The sample includes some 98,000 clones, 75% to 85% of them seen just once. Material for sequencing was peripheral blood. The receptors originated from a man in his fifties or sixties with acute or convalescent COVID-19. CDR3s include the opening cysteine and the closing phenylalanine or tryptophan. The D gene is left open where the match is weak. Clone size appears in some rows only: once, few, many, or a class for an expanded clone.

d_call: TRBD1; clone_size: .; j_call: TRBJ1-2; v_call: TRBV3-1/TRBV3-2; cdr3_aa: CASSPYRGLDGYTF; cdr3_nt: TGTGCCAGCAGCCCCTACAGGGGGCTTGATGGCTACACCTTC
d_call: TRBD1; clone_size: medium-sized; j_call: TRBJ1-2; v_call: TRBV7-9; cdr3_aa: CASSLLLDRGIEGYTF; cdr3_nt: TGTGCCAGCAGCTTACTGTTGGACAGGGGGATCGAAGGCTACACCTTC
d_call: .; clone_size: .; j_call: TRBJ1-1; v_call: TRBV19; cdr3_aa: CASSFWLSRDTEAFF; cdr3_nt: TGTGCCAGTAGTTTTTGGCTCTCCCGGGACACTGAAGCTTTCTTT
d_call: .; clone_size: .; j_call: TRBJ2-1; v_call: TRBV19; cdr3_aa: CASTPGGAFDEQFF; cdr3_nt: TGTGCCAGTACCCCGGGGGGCGCCTTTGATGAGCAGTTCTTC
d_call: .; clone_size: .; j_call: TRBJ1-6; v_call: TRBV3-1/TRBV3-2; cdr3_aa: CASSLRTTRGNSPLHF; cdr3_nt: TGTGCCAGCAGCCTACGGACCACACGGGGAAATTCACCCCTCCACTTT
d_call: .; clone_size: .; j_call: TRBJ1-4; v_call: TRBV19; cdr3_aa: CASSPISLRQSTNEKLFF; cdr3_nt: TGTGCCAGTAGTCCAATATCCCTTAGACAGTCAACTAATGAAAAACTGTTTTTT
d_call: TRBD1; clone_size: .; j_call: TRBJ2-5; v_call: TRBV5-1; cdr3_aa: CASSRQGGETQYF; cdr3_nt: TGCGCCAGCAGCAGACAGGGGGGTGAGACCCAGTACTTC
d_call: .; clone_size: .; j_call: TRBJ1-2; v_call: TRBV19; cdr3_aa: CASSLDSQAGGYTF; cdr3_nt: TGTGCCAGTAGCCTTGACAGCCAAGCGGGGGGCTACACCTTC
d_call: TRBD1; clone_size: .; j_call: TRBJ2-3; v_call: TRBV5-1; cdr3_aa: CASSPPGGYADTQYF; cdr3_nt: TGCGCCAGCAGCCCTCCAGGGGGCTATGCAGATACGCAGTATTTT
d_call: TRBD2; clone_size: .; j_call: TRBJ2-2; v_call: TRBV7-6; cdr3_aa: CASSPRDTIAGSANTGELFF; cdr3_nt: TGTGCCAGCAGCCCCCGCGATACAATAGCGGGCTCCGCGAACACCGGGGAGCTGTTTTTT
d_call: .; clone_size: once; j_call: TRBJ1-2; v_call: TRBV9; cdr3_aa: CASSGGQLYGYTF; cdr3_nt: TGTGCCAGCAGCGGAGGACAGCTCTATGGCTACACCTTC
d_call: TRBD1; clone_size: .; j_call: TRBJ2-6; v_call: TRBV5-1; cdr3_aa: CASSLGGGGANVLTF; cdr3_nt: TGCGCCAGCAGCCTAGGGGGCGGTGGGGCCAACGTCCTGACTTTC
d_call: .; clone_size: .; j_call: TRBJ2-3; v_call: TRBV5-1; cdr3_aa: CASSPRGDTQYF; cdr3_nt: TGCGCCAGCAGCCCTCGGGGGGATACGCAGTATTTT
d_call: TRBD1; clone_size: once; j_call: TRBJ2-2; v_call: TRBV6-2/TRBV6-3; cdr3_aa: CASRPQGASAGELFF; cdr3_nt: TGTGCCAGCAGACCTCAGGGGGCATCGGCCGGGGAGCTGTTTTTT
d_call: .; clone_size: .; j_call: TRBJ1-6; v_call: TRBV21-1; cdr3_aa: CASSRRGQASSGSPLHF; cdr3_nt: TGTGCCAGCAGCAGGAGGGGACAGGCCTCCTCGGGGTCACCCCTCCACTTT
d_call: .; clone_size: .; j_call: TRBJ1-2; v_call: TRBV5-4; cdr3_aa: CASSLDPARNYGYTF; cdr3_nt: TGTGCCAGCAGCTTGGATCCCGCCAGAAACTATGGCTACACCTTC
d_call: .; clone_size: .; j_call: TRBJ2-1; v_call: TRBV19; cdr3_aa: CASSIVAGSNEQFF; cdr3_nt: TGTGCCAGTAGTATAGTGGCAGGCTCCAATGAGCAGTTCTTC
d_call: .; clone_size: .; j_call: TRBJ2-2; v_call: TRBV19; cdr3_aa: CASNLGRLGKNTGELFF; cdr3_nt: TGTGCCAGTAACTTGGGGCGGCTAGGGAAGAACACCGGGGAGCTGTTTTTT
d_call: .; clone_size: .; j_call: TRBJ1-2; v_call: TRBV20-1; cdr3_aa: CSPGSGYGYTF; cdr3_nt: TGCAGCCCGGGGTCTGGGTATGGCTACACCTTC
d_call: .; clone_size: .; j_call: TRBJ1-1; v_call: TRBV18; cdr3_aa: CASSPVVAPTEAFF; cdr3_nt: TGTGCCAGCTCACCAGTTGTGGCCCCCACTGAAGCTTTCTTT
d_call: TRBD2; clone_size: .; j_call: TRBJ2-5; v_call: TRBV7-2; cdr3_aa: CASSMTSGGQETQYF; cdr3_nt: TGTGCCAGCAGCATGACTAGCGGGGGTCAAGAGACCCAGTACTTC
d_call: TRBD1; clone_size: .; j_call: TRBJ1-5; v_call: TRBV5-1; cdr3_aa: CASSQGPSQGGQPQHF; cdr3_nt: TGCGCCAGCAGCCAGGGCCCGAGTCAGGGGGGACAGCCCCAGCATTTT
d_call: TRBD1; clone_size: .; j_call: TRBJ1-6; v_call: TRBV6-5; cdr3_aa: CATQGPQGNSPLHF; cdr3_nt: TGTGCCACACAGGGGCCTCAGGGGAATTCACCCCTCCACTTT
d_call: TRBD1; clone_size: .; j_call: TRBJ1-2; v_call: TRBV28; cdr3_aa: CASRGQGGGYGYTF; cdr3_nt: TGTGCCAGCAGGGGACAGGGCGGAGGCTATGGCTACACCTTC
d_call: .; clone_size: .; j_call: TRBJ2-1; v_call: TRBV6-2/TRBV6-3; cdr3_aa: CASSYPDNEQFF; cdr3_nt: TGTGCCAGCAGTTACCCCGACAATGAGCAGTTCTTC
d_call: .; clone_size: .; j_call: TRBJ1-5; v_call: TRBV30; cdr3_aa: CAWSATENSNQPQHF; cdr3_nt: TGTGCCTGGAGTGCGACAGAGAATAGCAATCAGCCCCAGCATTTT
d_call: .; clone_size: .; j_call: TRBJ2-4; v_call: TRBV5-1; cdr3_aa: CASSFEPGSGALLAKNIQYF; cdr3_nt: TGCGCCAGCAGCTTTGAGCCCGGGTCAGGGGCCCTTCTAGCCAAAAACATTCAGTACTTC
d_call: .; clone_size: .; j_call: TRBJ2-2; v_call: TRBV11-3; cdr3_aa: CASSRTAGELFF; cdr3_nt: TGTGCCAGCAGCCGTACGGCCGGGGAGCTGTTTTTT
d_call: .; clone_size: .; j_call: TRBJ2-2; v_call: TRBV4-1; cdr3_aa: CASSRSGTNTGELFF; cdr3_nt: TGCGCCAGCAGTCGCTCGGGAACGAACACCGGGGAGCTGTTTTTT
d_call: .; clone_size: few; j_call: TRBJ1-5; v_call: TRBV7-2; cdr3_aa: CASSLGPYSNQPQHF; cdr3_nt: TGTGCCAGCAGCTTAGGGCCTTATAGCAATCAGCCCCAGCATTTT
d_call: .; clone_size: few; j_call: TRBJ1-5; v_call: TRBV27; cdr3_aa: CASRPRGRDNQPQHF; cdr3_nt: TGTGCCAGCAGGCCCCGGGGGAGAGACAATCAGCCCCAGCATTTT
d_call: .; clone_size: .; j_call: TRBJ2-3; v_call: TRBV7-9; cdr3_aa: CASSLATGYDTQYF; cdr3_nt: TGTGCCAGCAGCTTAGCTACGGGGTACGATACGCAGTATTTT
d_call: .; clone_size: .; j_call: TRBJ2-1; v_call: TRBV18; cdr3_aa: CASSPQGAYNEQFF; cdr3_nt: TGTGCCAGCTCACCACAGGGGGCCTACAATGAGCAGTTCTTC
d_call: .; clone_size: once; j_call: TRBJ2-5; v_call: TRBV5-1; cdr3_aa: CASSSPSGEETQYF; cdr3_nt: TGCGCCAGCAGCTCACCCTCGGGGGAAGAGACCCAGTACTTC
d_call: .; clone_size: .; j_call: TRBJ2-2; v_call: TRBV5-1; cdr3_aa: CASTRQTNTGELFF; cdr3_nt: TGCGCCAGCACGCGACAGACGAACACCGGGGAGCTGTTTTTT